The 28 T cell receptor beta chains given below trace back to one sample, sequenced in a study of T-cell reconstitution after alpha-beta-depleted transplantation in children. Unique molecular identifiers tagged the TCRbeta library. From the PCR reads, TCRdb called clonotypes with MiXCR, one entry per CDR3 protein. In the table there are roughly 52,000 distinct CDR3 sequences, under 6% of which are singletons. The sample consisted of PBMCs, mostly from graft donor cells, taken 60 days after TCRalphabeta/CD19-depleted stem cell transplant. The receptors stem from a female patient between 2 and 15 years old who had a stem cell transplant for aplastic anemia, so the T cells may come from the graft donor.

This clonotype was recorded many times. This chain links TRBV7-2 with TRBJ2-3; 12 positions match TRBD2. Germline V gives CDR1 SGHTA, CDR2 FQGNSA. V shed 4 bases, J shed 0 bases, and the junction held 8 bases outside the gene matches. The CDR3 is made up of 18 amino acids. The CDR3 spells CASSSLAGGGLSTDTQYF. The CDR3 DNA reads as TGTGCCAGCAGCTCACTAGCGGGAGGCGGTCTTAGCACAGATACGCAGTATTTT.

Many counts were recorded for this clonotype. The rearrangement links TRBV20-1 to TRBJ1-5; no definite D call. Germline CDR1 reads DFQATT; CDR2 reads SNEGSKA (reference sequence). V was pared by 0 bases and J by 1 base, with 4 bases between. The CDR3 has 13 amino acids. The CDR3, as DNA: TGCAGTGCTAGAGAACAGAGCAATCAGCCCCAGCATTTT. Protein product: CSAREQSNQPQHF.

This clonotype appeared many times. The chain carries TRBV4-2 and TRBJ2-1; 10 bases agree with TRBD2. V lost 5 bases and J lost 9; bases outside the gene matches: 13. CDR1 is LGHNA, CDR2 YNFKEQ, per germline. There are 16 residues in the CDR3. In DNA, the CDR3 is TGTGCCAGCAGCTCCCAGGGGGGACTAGCGAGTCCTGAGCAGTTCTTC. It specifies CASSSQGGLASPEQFF.

In its sample, this clonotype was seen many times. The chain recombines TRBV7-2 with TRBJ2-2, with D perhaps matching TRBD1 (5 bases). Trimming took 2 bases from V and 3 from J, leaving 7 bases between them. The germline gives CDR1 SGHTA, CDR2 FQGNSA. This CDR3 comprises 14 residues. CDR3 in amino acids: CASSLQGDTGELFF. Written as DNA, the CDR3 is TGTGCCAGCAGCTTACAGGGCGACACCGGGGAGCTGTTTTTT.

The rearrangement uses TRBV7-3 and TRBJ1-1; D not resolved. This CDR3 has 14 residues. The V end lost 8 bases, the J end lost 5 bases, and 18 bases lay between the germline ends. CDR1 is SGHTA and CDR2 is FQGTGA in the germline V gene. In nucleotides, the CDR3 is TGTGCCAGCGCCGAGCAGGCACCGGGGACTGAAGCTTTCTTT. Translating gives CASAEQAPGTEAFF.

This clonotype has more than one count but fewer than ten. The chain uses TRBV18 and TRBJ2-5, with D hard to call. Germline lookup yields CDR1 KGHSH and CDR2 LQKENI. V was shortened by 5 bases and J by 1 base, with 8 bases between the two germline ends. There are 13 residues in the CDR3. In DNA form, the CDR3 reads TGTGCCAGCTCAGGGTCTGTCCAAGAGACCCAGTACTTC. Protein sequence: CASSGSVQETQYF.

This clonotype has more than one count but fewer than ten. The genes are TRBV5-1 and TRBJ2-5; 7 bases agree with TRBD2. This CDR3 contains 15 residues. Germline V lookup: CDR1 SGHRS, CDR2 YFSETQ. After removal of 0 bases from V and 1 base from J, the junction contained 3 bases not matched to a gene. The CDR3 sequence is CASSLAGGGQETQYF. The CDR3 DNA is TGCGCCAGCAGCTTGGCTGGCGGGGGCCAAGAGACCCAGTACTTC.

For this clonotype: A much larger clone differs from this one at a single base, so this may be a read error. The missing conserved phenylalanine or tryptophan at the end of this CDR3 makes a read error likely. V gene TRBV7-2 combines with J gene TRBJ2-1; TRBD2 matches 8 bases. The CDR3 totals 14 residues. After removal of 7 bases from V and 10 bases from J, the junction contained 12 bases not matched to a gene. Germline V gene data show CDR1 as SGHTA and CDR2 as FQGNSA. CDR3 DNA sequence: TGTGCCAGCAACACAGCGGGAGCGGCCCGCGAGCAGTTCTTG. This encodes CASNTAGAAREQFL.

The gene calls are TRBV2 and TRBJ2-7; the match to TRBD1 covers 9 bases. Germline trimming cut 4 bases from V and 2 bases from J; bases unmatched to any gene: 6. The CDR3 is 15 residues long. CDR1 and CDR2 from the germline V gene are SNHLY and FYNNEI. CDR3 DNA: TGTGCCAGCAGTGTCGACAGGGGGTACCCCTACGAGCAGTACTTC. Translating it yields CASSVDRGYPYEQYF.

This clonotype was seen repeatedly, ten times or more. The V and J genes are TRBV7-6 and TRBJ2-3; TRBD2 matches 9 bases. This CDR3 is built from 14 residues. CDR1 and CDR2 (germline): SGHVS, FNYEAQ. J lost 4 bases, V lost 3 bases, and 2 bases had no gene match. CDR3 amino acids: CASSFGGGADTQYF. The DNA of the CDR3 is TGTGCCAGCAGCTTTGGCGGGGGGGCAGATACGCAGTATTTT.

The sample holds many counts of this clonotype. The rearrangement joins TRBV6-4 to TRBJ2-3; 9 bases map to TRBD2. The CDR3 consists of 14 residues. The germline V gene encodes CDR1 MRHNA and CDR2 SNTAGT. The trim removed 4 bases at V and 3 bases at J, leaving 2 bases unmatched. This CDR3 reads CASSVAGATDTQYF. Here the CDR3 DNA reads TGTGCCAGCAGTGTAGCGGGAGCGACAGATACGCAGTATTTT.

This clonotype was counted many times. This chain joins TRBV20-1 and TRBJ2-5; TRBD2 might be the D (7 bases). Germline CDR1 reads DFQATT; CDR2 reads SNEGSKA (reference sequence). The CDR3 is made up of 14 amino acids. V was shortened by 0 bases and J by 2 bases, with 10 bases between the two germline ends. The CDR3 loop is CSARDGGAQETQYF. CDR3 coding DNA: TGCAGTGCTAGAGATGGGGGGGCGCAAGAGACCCAGTACTTC.

This clonotype came up a few times. The rearrangement links TRBV3-1 to TRBJ2-7; D not certain. CDR3 length equals 13 residues. The V gene's germline CDR1 is LGHDT and CDR2 YNNKEL (reference sequence). With 4 bases removed from V and 5 bases from J, the gap between germline ends came to 12 bases. The DNA of the CDR3 is TGTGCCAGCAGCCCCCCGGGTAGCCACGAGCAGTACTTC. The encoded protein is CASSPPGSHEQYF.

This clonotype was recorded many times. This chain joins TRBV5-1 and TRBJ2-5, with D uncertain. The CDR3 has 12 residues. Germline V lookup: CDR1 SGHRS, CDR2 YFSETQ. Trimming removed 0 bases at V and 2 bases at J, with 2 bases between. This CDR3 reads CASSLDQETQYF. CDR3 coding DNA: TGCGCCAGCAGCTTGGATCAAGAGACCCAGTACTTC.

This clonotype came up many times. DNA of the CDR3: TGTGCCAGCAGCTTGGGCGGACAGAACACTGAAGCTTTCTTT. Translated, it gives CASSLGGQNTEAFF. The chain links TRBV5-6 to TRBJ1-1; D is perhaps TRBD1 (5 bases). Trimming removed 0 bases from V and 1 base from J, with 7 bases in between. CDR1 is SGHDT and CDR2 is YYEEEE in the germline V gene. The CDR3 extends over 14 amino acids.

The sample holds many counts of this clonotype. The chain carries TRBV5-1 and TRBJ1-1, with a tentative D call TRBD1 (6 bases). V lost 0 bases to trimming and J lost 4 bases, with 13 bases between them. Germline-derived CDR1 and CDR2 are SGHRS and YFSETQ. The CDR3 is 15 residues long. This CDR3 reads CASSLVPEGGTEAFF. The CDR3 coding sequence is TGCGCCAGCAGCTTGGTCCCTGAGGGGGGCACTGAAGCTTTCTTT.

This sequence joins TRBV5-1 and TRBJ1-1; D is ambiguous. Per germline, CDR1 SGHRS and CDR2 YFSETQ. Trimming stripped 3 bases from V and 0 bases from J, with 12 bases between. The CDR3 has 15 amino acids. The CDR3 sequence is CASSSGLNMNTEAFF. CDR3 nucleotide sequence: TGCGCCAGCAGCTCGGGTCTCAACATGAACACTGAAGCTTTCTTT.

This clonotype has at least ten counts. The rearrangement uses TRBV5-4 and TRBJ2-3; TRBD2 agrees at 8 bases. Germline trimming cut 0 bases from V and 3 bases from J; bases unmatched to any gene: 3. Germline CDR1 is SGHNT and CDR2 is YYREEE (reference sequence). The CDR3 loop spans 15 amino acids. The CDR3 loop is CASSLALAGTDTQYF. The CDR3 DNA reads as TGTGCCAGCAGCTTGGCCTTAGCGGGAACAGATACGCAGTATTTT.

Ten or more counts support this clonotype. V is TRBV6-8 and J is TRBJ2-7; D call uncertain. V was shortened by 8 bases and J by 4 bases, with 15 bases between the two germline ends. This CDR3 contains 13 residues. Germline V CDR1 and CDR2: MNHGY, SAAAGT. Here the CDR3 reads CASHLEGPYEQYF. CDR3 nucleotide sequence: TGTGCCAGCCACCTGGAAGGCCCATACGAGCAGTACTTC.

This clonotype showed up many times. V is TRBV5-5 and J is TRBJ2-7; 8 nucleotides match TRBD1. Germline loops: CDR1 SGHKS, CDR2 YYEKEE (reference sequence). The V and J ends lost 4 bases and 3 bases, in that order; junction bases with no gene match: 12. The CDR3 has 16 residues. DNA of the CDR3: TGTGCCAGCAGCCAGACAGGGGCCTTGAATAGCTACGAGCAGTACTTC. It is translated as CASSQTGALNSYEQYF.

This clonotype showed up many times. The J gene is TRBJ2-1, the V gene TRBV5-5, with TRBD2 identical over 15 bases. CDR1 SGHKS and CDR2 YYEKEE come from the germline V gene (reference sequence). V was pared by 0 bases and J by 6 bases, with 4 bases of the junction left unmatched. The CDR3 sequence is 17 residues long. CDR3 region: CASSLGTSGGAFNEQFF. CDR3 nucleotide sequence: TGTGCCAGCAGCTTGGGGACTAGCGGGGGGGCGTTCAATGAGCAGTTCTTC.

J is TRBJ2-7 and V is TRBV6-5; 8 bases fit TRBD2. In germline, CDR1 is MNHEY, CDR2 SVGAGI. Trimming at V came to 6 bases and at J to 2 bases, leaving 12 bases not matched to a gene. The CDR3 is 16 amino acids. The CDR3 spells CASRRLWTSPPYEQYF. The CDR3 nucleotides read TGTGCCAGCAGGCGACTATGGACTAGCCCTCCCTACGAGCAGTACTTC.

This clonotype occurred once. A much larger clone sits a single nucleotide away, making a read error possible. This rearrangement joins TRBV28 to TRBJ1-2, with 8 bases fitting TRBD1. This CDR3 comprises 14 residues. The germline V gene encodes CDR1 MDHEN and CDR2 SYDVKM. DNA of the CDR3: TGTGCCAGCAGTTCCCCGGACAGGGCTGGAGGCTTCACCTTC. Translation gives CASSSPDRAGGFTF.

This clonotype has ten or more counts. The V call is TRBV7-9, the J call TRBJ2-7, with D possibly being TRBD1 or TRBD2 (6 bases each). This CDR3 comprises 14 residues. The V and J ends lost 2 bases and 7 bases respectively, with 15 bases between them. Germline V gene lookup returns CDR1 SEHNR and CDR2 FQNEAQ (reference sequence). The CDR3 DNA reads TGTGCCAGCAGCTTATTCGGGGGCGCGGGGGAGCAGTACGTC. It codes for CASSLFGGAGEQYV.

By share of the sample, this clonotype is medium-sized (0.01 to 0.1%). The V call is TRBV7-9, the J call TRBJ1-5; D uncertain. The germline V gene has CDR1 SEHNR and CDR2 FQNEAQ (reference sequence). The CDR3 loop spans 12 amino acids. V was cut by 5 bases and J by 7 bases, with 9 bases left in between. The CDR3 nucleotides read TGTGCCAGCAGCCCAGACTTCCAGCCCCAGCATTTT. Amino acids: CASSPDFQPQHF. Full variable domain (rest looked up from reference TRBV7-9 and TRBJ1-5): DTGVSQNPRHKITKRGQNVTFRCDPISEHNRLYWYRQTLGQGPEFLTYFQNEAQLEKSRLLSDRFSAERPKGSFSTLEIQRTEQGDSAMYLCASSPDFQPQHFGDGTRLSIL.

This clonotype was detected ten times or more. The genes are TRBV4-2 and TRBJ1-1; a possible D gene is TRBD1 (5 bases). Germline V gene data show CDR1 as LGHNA and CDR2 as YNFKEQ. The CDR3 covers 16 residues. Between the trimmed V and J ends, which lost 1 base and 2 bases, there was a span of 14 bases. The CDR3 here is CASSQVFLGGNTEAFF. In nucleotides, the CDR3 is TGTGCCAGCAGCCAAGTCTTTCTGGGGGGAAACACTGAAGCTTTCTTT.

This chain connects TRBV20-1 to TRBJ2-2; 14 bases agree with TRBD2. Germline lookup yields CDR1 DFQATT and CDR2 SNEGSKA (reference sequence). V shed 3 bases and J 8 bases; nucleotides not matched to a gene: 14. This CDR3 has 18 amino acids. The CDR3 sequence is CSARGKPGTSGGGGELFF. CDR3 nucleotides: TGCAGTGCTAGGGGGAAGCCCGGGACTAGCGGGGGCGGGGGGGAGCTGTTTTTT.

This clonotype was picked up many times. The chain links TRBV7-9 to TRBJ2-7; TRBD2 is a possible D gene (5 bases). The germline gives CDR1 SEHNR, CDR2 FQNEAQ (reference sequence). This CDR3 has 14 residues. Trimming removed 3 bases from V and 0 bases from J, with 9 bases in between. CDR3 loop: CASSFSGSSYEQYV. For the CDR3, the DNA is TGTGCCAGCAGCTTCAGCGGAAGCTCCTACGAGCAGTACGTC.